Below are 3 T cell receptor beta chains sequenced from a single sample in a study of cytotoxic CD8 clonotypes in ibrutinib-treated CLL. The data were produced by immunoSEQ multiplex PCR, yet TCRdb's version contains in-frame clones alone and is incomplete. The top ten clones hold roughly 51% of a sample with 29,000 or so clones, around three quarters of them seen once. Source: PBMCs, taken after 24 months of ibrutinib treatment. All receptors come from a human donor with chronic lymphocytic leukemia.

The DNA of the CDR3 is TGTGCCACCAGAAACAGGGTCGAGGAGACCCAGTACTTC. Its translation is CATRNRVEETQYF. The chain links TRBV15 to TRBJ2-5; D may be TRBD1 (6 bases). Germline V gene sequence: CDR1 LNHNV, CDR2 YYDKDF (reference sequence). V gave up 6 bases and J gave up 5 bases, with 13 bases separating them. This CDR3 is built from 13 residues.

J is TRBJ1-2 and V is TRBV15; 9 bases line up with TRBD1. CDR1 LNHNV and CDR2 YYDKDF come from the germline V gene (reference sequence). This CDR3 is 15 amino acids long. The V segment lost 0 bases and the J segment 5 bases; nucleotides outside the gene matches: 4. CDR3 protein: CATSRDQGQGYGYTF. CDR3 nucleotide sequence: TGTGCCACCAGCAGAGATCAGGGACAGGGTTATGGCTACACCTTC.

The V gene is TRBV11-3, the J gene TRBJ2-2, with a weak D call TRBD2 (5 bases). Trimming removed 5 bases from V and 3 bases from J, with 13 bases in between. Per germline, CDR1 SGHNT and CDR2 YENEEA. The CDR3 runs to 15 residues. This CDR3 reads CASSPSGSYTGELFF. The CDR3 nucleotides are TGTGCCAGCAGCCCGTCGGGGTCCTACACCGGGGAGCTGTTTTTT.